Each of the 10 T cell receptor beta chains below was sequenced from the same sample in a study of T cell clonotyping in hematopoietic cell transplantation. Only in-frame clones appear in the TCRdb table, and some are missing; sequencing was by immunoSEQ multiplex PCR. The sample holds around 10,000 clones, roughly 93% seen once. This specimen consisted of PBMCs, obtained 100 days after allogeneic stem cell transplant. These receptors were obtained from a male patient in his fifties who had an allogeneic stem cell transplant from a related donor, so T cells may come from the graft donor. Some clones in this sample may be carry-over from other donors' samples.

By share, this clone counts as large. The CDR3 DNA is TGTGCCAGTAGCACCACACCGAACACTGAAGCTTTCTTT. This translates into CASSTTPNTEAFF. This chain uses TRBV19 with TRBJ1-1; D remains unclear. This CDR3 has 13 amino acids. V was trimmed by 6 bases and J by 1 base, leaving 9 bases between them. The V gene's germline CDR1 is LNHDA and CDR2 SQIVND (reference sequence).

The J gene is TRBJ2-7, the V gene TRBV7-8; TRBD2 agrees at 10 bases. CDR1 SGHVS and CDR2 FQNEAQ come from the germline V gene. The V segment lost 5 bases and the J segment 3 bases; nucleotides outside the gene matches: 7. This CDR3 spans 15 amino acids. CDR3 protein: CASSPTSGKSYEQYF. The CDR3 nucleotides read TGTGCCAGCAGCCCTACTAGCGGGAAGAGCTACGAGCAGTACTTC.

The gene calls are TRBV9 and TRBJ2-7; TRBD2 matches 10 bases. This CDR3 comprises 18 residues. Per germline, CDR1 SGDLS and CDR2 YYNGEE. Losses at the gene ends were 4 bases for V and 4 bases for J; bases not matched to a gene: 17. CDR3 sequence: CASSPNSPGLASSYEQYF. For the CDR3, the DNA is TGTGCCAGCAGCCCAAACTCCCCGGGACTAGCGTCGTCGTACGAGCAGTACTTC.

The V gene is TRBV19, the J gene TRBJ2-7, with 10 bases fitting TRBD1. This CDR3 contains 14 residues. Unmatched junction bases numbered 11, after V lost 8 bases and J lost 7 bases. Per germline, CDR1 LNHDA and CDR2 SQIVND (reference sequence). CDR3 protein: CASRPGTGAGEQYF. The CDR3 region has the DNA TGTGCCAGTCGGCCCGGGACAGGGGCGGGAGAGCAGTACTTC.

This chain connects TRBV5-1 to TRBJ1-1; TRBD1 might be the D (5 bases). Trimming shortened V by 2 bases and J by 1 base, and 6 bases separated the two germline ends. CDR3 length: 13 amino acids. CDR1 is SGHRS and CDR2 is YFSETQ in the germline V gene. CDR3: CASSLTGNTEAFF. CDR3 in DNA: TGCGCCAGCAGCTTAACAGGGAACACTGAAGCTTTCTTT. Together with reference TRBV5-1 and TRBJ1-1, the CDR3 gives the full variable domain: KAGVTQTPRYLIKTRGQQVTLSCSPISGHRSVSWYQQTPGQGLQFLFEYFSETQRNKGNFPGRFSGRQFSNSRSEMNVSTLELGDSALYLCASSLTGNTEAFFGQGTRLTVV.

The chain uses TRBV6-5 and TRBJ2-7; possibly TRBD2 for D (6 bases). This CDR3 has 13 residues. The germline V and J ends were trimmed by 6 bases and 5 bases, with 14 bases remaining between them. Germline loops: CDR1 MNHEY, CDR2 SVGAGI. CDR3 bases: TGTGCCAGCAGCGGGGGAGCGGCTCACGAGCAGTACTTC. Amino acid sequence: CASSGGAAHEQYF.

This clone was seen only a few times. The rearrangement joins TRBV7-9 to TRBJ1-3; D gene ambiguous. V lost 4 bases, J lost 3 bases, and 16 bases lay in between. The CDR3 loop spans 16 amino acids. Per germline, CDR1 SEHNR and CDR2 FQNEAQ (reference sequence). The CDR3 bases are TGTGCCAGCAGCTGGGAGACTGGTGAGAGTGGAAACACCATATATTTT. Protein: CASSWETGESGNTIYF.

The chain links TRBV7-8 to TRBJ2-1, with a tentative D call TRBD2 (6 bases). V lost 1 base and J lost 6, with 28 bases in between. The V gene's germline CDR1 is SGHVS and CDR2 FQNEAQ. The CDR3 covers 20 residues. The CDR3 sequence is CASSLVGSVVAGTFGNEQFF. The CDR3, as DNA: TGTGCCAGCAGCTTAGTCGGGTCCGTCGTGGCCGGGACTTTCGGCAATGAGCAGTTCTTC.

The rearrangement uses TRBV19 and TRBJ2-7, with 7 positions matching TRBD1. Germline V gene data show CDR1 as LNHDA and CDR2 as SQIVND (reference sequence). Trimming took 6 bases from V and 1 from J; bases not matched to a gene: 3. This CDR3 is built from 13 residues. The CDR3 DNA sequence: TGTGCCAGTAGCGGACAGGAGTCCTACGAGCAGTACTTC. Translating gives CASSGQESYEQYF.

V gene TRBV7-8 combines with J gene TRBJ1-1, with TRBD1 identical over 7 bases. Germline V lookup: CDR1 SGHVS, CDR2 FQNEAQ. Trimming cost V 0 bases and J 3 bases; bases outside gene matches: 4. The length of the CDR3 is 15 residues. The CDR3 region has the DNA TGTGCCAGCAGCTTAGCTTTAGGGGGCGACACTGAAGCTTTCTTT. This gives the protein CASSLALGGDTEAFF. Variable domain in full (rest from reference TRBV7-8 and TRBJ1-1): GAGVSQSPRYKVAKRGQDVALRCDPISGHVSLFWYQQALGQGPEFLTYFQNEAQLDKSGLPSDRFFAERPEGSVSTLKIQRTQQEDSAVYLCASSLALGGDTEAFFGQGTRLTVV.